The clone carrying this T cell receptor beta chain was counted only a few times. RNA extraction was followed by reverse transcription into cDNA, which acted as the sequencing template. Using immunoSEQ multiplex PCR, the repertoire was profiled, and TCRdb retains in-frame clones only, with some absent. The sample records 200,000 to 250,000 clones, around two fifths being singletons. The treatment denotes: oral pan-JAK inhibitor, 5-10 mg twice daily. The data are from a study of CD8+ T cells in alopecia areata. The V segment lost 0 bases and the J segment 4 bases; nucleotides outside the gene matches: 6. Germline V gene sequence: CDR1 LGHNT, CDR2 FRNRAP. The CDR3 spans 16 residues.

The sample was CD4+ T cells sorted from blood, taken between weeks 30 and 35, from a patient treated with tofacitinib. This TCR was recovered from a human donor with alopecia areata. This sequence joins TRBV12-5 and TRBJ2-1; TRBD2 agrees at 7 bases. The CDR3: CASGLVLAGVYNEQFF. The CDR3 DNA reads TGTGCTAGTGGTTTGGTTCTTGCGGGGGTATACAATGAGCAGTTCTTC.